Presented here are 14 T cell receptor beta chains from one specimen sequenced in a study of blood T cell repertoires in COVID-19. Generated by immunoSEQ multiplex PCR, the TCRdb table keeps only in-frame clones and is missing some. Of under 45,000 clones listed, about 86% are singletons. Specimen: peripheral blood. The receptor source for this set is a human donor in a cohort sampled during active COVID-19.

V and J are TRBV4-2 and TRBJ2-1, with 10 bases fitting TRBD1. Germline assignment: CDR1 LGHNA and CDR2 YNFKEQ. The CDR3 is 16 amino acids. The junction had 7 bases not matched to a gene; V was cut back by 1 base and J by 7 bases. This CDR3 is CASSQAWGTGVNEQFF. In nucleotides, the CDR3 is TGTGCCAGCAGCCAAGCATGGGGGACAGGGGTTAATGAGCAGTTCTTC.

The chain is built from TRBV24-1 and TRBJ1-2; possibly TRBD1 for D (5 bases). Germline CDR1 KGHDR, CDR2 SFDVKD. CDR3 length: 12 residues. V was shortened by 11 bases and J by 6 bases, with 15 bases between the two germline ends. The CDR3 DNA reads as TGTGCCAATCGCAAGGGGTCCGATGGCTACACCTTC. Amino acids: CANRKGSDGYTF.

The J gene is TRBJ1-5, the V gene TRBV19; no clear D. Per the germline V gene, CDR1 is LNHDA and CDR2 is SQIVND (reference sequence). This CDR3 is 12 amino acids long. The V gene lost 3 bases and the J gene lost 3 bases, with 3 bases spanning the gap. In nucleotides, the CDR3 is TGTGCCAGTAGTATCCTCAATCAGCCCCAGCATTTT. It specifies CASSILNQPQHF.

V and J are TRBV6-1 and TRBJ1-2; TRBD1 matches 9 bases. The CDR3 is 16 residues long. Germline V gene lookup returns CDR1 MNHNS and CDR2 SASEGT. Trimming at V came to 3 bases and at J to 5 bases, leaving 10 bases not matched to a gene. The CDR3 sequence is CASSEGADRGIYGYTF. CDR3 bases: TGTGCCAGCAGTGAGGGGGCCGACAGGGGGATTTATGGCTACACCTTC.

The chain recombines TRBV6-1 with TRBJ2-3; D is ambiguous. The V gene's germline CDR1 is MNHNS and CDR2 SASEGT. V was shortened by 1 base and J by 2 bases, with 7 bases between the two germline ends. The CDR3 is made up of 14 amino acids. CDR3 region: CASSEGQATDTQYF. DNA for the CDR3: TGTGCCAGCAGTGAAGGGCAGGCCACAGATACGCAGTATTTT.

This chain connects TRBV9 to TRBJ1-1, with 7 bases fitting TRBD1. There are 14 residues in the CDR3. J was trimmed by 1 base and V by 4 bases; bases with no gene match: 4. Germline assignment: CDR1 SGDLS and CDR2 YYNGEE. The CDR3 here is CASSLGQANTEAFF. The CDR3 nucleotides are TGTGCCAGCAGCTTAGGACAGGCGAACACTGAAGCTTTCTTT.

The chain joins TRBV6-5 to TRBJ1-2; D is perhaps TRBD1 (6 bases). The germline CDR1 and CDR2 sequences are MNHEY and SVGAGI. This CDR3 spans 13 amino acids. The ends were cut back, 6 bases at V and 1 base at J, with 9 bases in the middle. The CDR3, as DNA: TGTGCCAGCAGCACAGGGAATAACTATGGCTACACCTTC. Its protein is CASSTGNNYGYTF.

This clone was detected only a few times. The chain carries TRBV18 and TRBJ1-6, with 8 positions matching TRBD1. This CDR3 spans 14 amino acids. The germline V gene has CDR1 KGHSH and CDR2 LQKENI. The junction had 9 bases not matched to a gene; V was cut back by 8 bases and J by 9 bases. CDR3 sequence: CASDRGQGGSPLHF. Here the CDR3 DNA reads TGTGCCAGCGACCGCGGACAGGGTGGTTCACCCCTCCACTTT.

The J gene is TRBJ2-5, the V gene TRBV19; D is perhaps TRBD2 (6 bases). Trimming cost V 5 bases and J 5 bases, with 12 bases left between them. CDR3 size: 13 residues. CDR1 and CDR2 (germline): LNHDA, SQIVND (reference sequence). CDR3 region: CASSFVGGETQYF. The CDR3 region has the DNA TGTGCCAGTAGTTTTGTTGGGGGGGAGACCCAGTACTTC. The complete variable domain, with remaining parts taken from reference TRBV19 and TRBJ2-5, reads DGGITQSPKYLFRKEGQNVTLSCEQNLNHDAMYWYRQDPGQGLRLIYYSQIVNDFQKGDIAEGYSVSREKKESFPLTVTSAQKNPTAFYLCASSFVGGETQYFGPGTRLLVL.

The rearrangement links TRBV20-1 to TRBJ2-5; perhaps TRBD1 as D (6 bases). The CDR3 consists of 11 residues. The V gene's germline CDR1 is DFQATT and CDR2 SNEGSKA (reference sequence). Trimming pared 7 bases from V and 2 bases from J, leaving 8 bases between. The DNA of the CDR3 is TGCAGTGTACAGGGACAAGAGACCCAGTACTTC. This encodes CSVQGQETQYF.

This clone was picked up one time. This chain uses TRBV24-1 with TRBJ2-3; D uncertain. With 9 bases removed from V and 0 bases from J, the gap between germline ends came to 9 bases. CDR1 is KGHDR and CDR2 is SFDVKD in the germline V gene. CDR3 length equals 13 residues. The CDR3 sequence is CATSDGSTDTQYF. Here the CDR3 DNA reads TGTGCCACCTCAGACGGGAGCACAGATACGCAGTATTTT.

The chain uses TRBV15 and TRBJ1-5; D not resolved. CDR1 and CDR2 from the germline V gene are LNHNV and YYDKDF (reference sequence). Trimming took off 3 bases at V and 3 bases at J, with 15 bases between the two ends. The CDR3 runs to 16 residues. The CDR3 region has the DNA TGTGCCACCAGCAGCGACACTTCGTGGGTCAATCAGCCCCAGCATTTT. This gives the protein CATSSDTSWVNQPQHF.

The rearrangement joins TRBV3-1 (or the pseudogene TRBV3-2) to TRBJ2-7; D is possibly TRBD2 (6 bases). Germline lookup yields CDR1 LGHDT and CDR2 YNNKEL (reference sequence). This CDR3 is built from 13 residues. Trimming left V 1 base short and J 7 bases short, with 11 bases between. CDR3 residues: CASSQGTAGEQYF. For the CDR3, the DNA is TGTGCCAGCAGCCAAGGGACGGCGGGGGAGCAGTACTTC.

This clone was seen only a few times. This chain links TRBV4-3 with TRBJ1-6, with TRBD1 matching 9 bases. Unmatched junction bases numbered 3, after V lost 2 bases and J lost 7 bases. Germline loops: CDR1 LGHNA, CDR2 YSLEER. The CDR3 is made up of 15 amino acids. The CDR3 loop reads CASSQSGTGNSPLHF. The DNA of the CDR3 is TGCGCCAGCAGCCAATCCGGGACAGGGAATTCACCCCTCCACTTT.